Below are 29 T cell receptor beta chains sequenced from a single sample in a study of blood T cell repertoires in COVID-19. Assay used: immunoSEQ multiplex PCR; TCRdb lists only in-frame clones, some missing. The table includes 450,000 to 500,000 clones, 80% to 90% detected once. Material: peripheral blood. The receptor set was obtained from a human donor in a cohort sampled during active COVID-19.

The chain carries TRBV10-1 and TRBJ2-1; 8 positions match TRBD2. The junction had 10 bases not matched to a gene; V was cut back by 5 bases and J by 10 bases. The CDR3 is 14 residues long. The V gene's germline CDR1 is WNHNN and CDR2 SYGVQD (reference sequence). The CDR3 loop reads CASSLGGLAREQFF. In nucleotides, the CDR3 is TGCGCCAGCAGTCTCGGAGGACTAGCTCGGGAGCAGTTCTTC.

This clone was counted at least ten times. Other nucleotide sequences from this sample produce the same CDR3. The J gene is TRBJ1-1, the V gene TRBV9; 7 nucleotides match TRBD1. The CDR3 is 14 amino acids. The germline gives CDR1 SGDLS, CDR2 YYNGEE. J was trimmed by 2 bases and V by 3 bases; bases with no gene match: 4. Here the CDR3 DNA reads TGTGCCAGCAGCGCTAGGGGGCTCAACACTGAAGCTTTCTTT. Encoded protein: CASSARGLNTEAFF. Using reference TRBV9 and TRBJ1-1 for the parts outside the CDR3, the full variable domain is DSGVTQTPKHLITATGQRVTLRCSPRSGDLSVYWYQQSLDQGLQFLIQYYNGEERAKGNILERFSAQQFPDLHSELNLSSLELGDSALYFCASSARGLNTEAFFGQGTRLTVV.

This clone was found once. CDR3 protein: CASSLTGNQPQHF. The CDR3 region has the DNA TGTGCCAGCAGCTTAACGGGCAATCAGCCCCAGCATTTT. This rearrangement joins TRBV7-6 to TRBJ1-5, with D unclear. This CDR3 is built from 13 residues. V was trimmed by 2 bases and J by 2 bases, leaving 4 bases between them. Germline V lookup: CDR1 SGHVS, CDR2 FNYEAQ.

The V gene is TRBV7-8, the J gene TRBJ2-2; TRBD2 aligns across 9 bases. Germline CDR1 is SGHVS and CDR2 is FQNEAQ. Germline trimming cut 7 bases from V and 4 bases from J; bases unmatched to any gene: 4. The CDR3 is made up of 14 amino acids. The CDR3 nucleotides read TGTGCCAGCAAGGGACTAGCTCCCACCGGGGAGCTGTTTTTT. Translated, it gives CASKGLAPTGELFF. Looking up the rest from reference TRBV7-8 and TRBJ2-2 gives the full variable domain: GAGVSQSPRYKVAKRGQDVALRCDPISGHVSLFWYQQALGQGPEFLTYFQNEAQLDKSGLPSDRFFAERPEGSVSTLKIQRTQQEDSAVYLCASKGLAPTGELFFGEGSRLTVL.

Regarding this clone: Additional DNA sequences in this sample encode the identical CDR3. The chain employs TRBV20-1 and TRBJ2-7; maybe TRBD1 (5 bases). CDR3 length: 11 amino acids. The V gene lost 3 bases and the J gene lost 3 bases, with 6 bases spanning the gap. Germline V gene sequence: CDR1 DFQATT, CDR2 SNEGSKA (reference sequence). Here the CDR3 reads CSASRGYEQYF. Written as DNA, the CDR3 is TGCAGTGCTAGTAGGGGCTACGAGCAGTACTTC.

This clone was observed at least ten times. The genes are TRBV6-2 or TRBV6-3 and TRBJ2-3, with 10 bases lining up with TRBD2. The CDR3 spans 15 residues. With 6 bases clipped from V and 3 bases from J, the junction kept 6 bases outside the gene matches. Germline-derived CDR1 and CDR2 are MNHEY and SVGEGT. For the CDR3, the DNA is TGTGCCAGCAGCCCTAGCGGGAGAGTGACAGATACGCAGTATTTT. Translated: CASSPSGRVTDTQYF.

The chain links TRBV19 to TRBJ2-2; 10 nucleotides align to TRBD2. Per the germline V gene, CDR1 is LNHDA and CDR2 is SQIVND (reference sequence). The CDR3 extends over 14 amino acids. Losses at the gene ends were 1 base for V and 7 bases for J; bases not matched to a gene: 0. This chain's CDR3 is CASSIGTSGGELFF. In DNA form, the CDR3 reads TGTGCCAGTAGTATAGGGACTAGCGGCGGGGAGCTGTTTTTT.

This clone was detected once. This rearrangement joins TRBV13 to TRBJ1-4; 10 positions agree with TRBD1. Per the germline V gene, CDR1 is PRHDT and CDR2 is FYEKMQ (reference sequence). Trimming at V came to 5 bases and at J to 8 bases, leaving 8 bases not matched to a gene. The CDR3 runs 15 residues. CDR3 in DNA: TGTGCCAGCAGCCTCCGGACAGGGGGAGGGGAAAAACTGTTTTTT. Translation gives CASSLRTGGGEKLFF.

The rearrangement links TRBV6-5 to TRBJ1-1; D might be TRBD1 (5 bases). The length of the CDR3 is 15 residues. CDR1 is MNHEY and CDR2 is SVGAGI in the germline V gene. V was clipped by 6 bases and J by 0 bases, with 14 bases between them. The CDR3 coding sequence is TGTGCCAGCAGCATCCAGGGAATAATGAACACTGAAGCTTTCTTT. Translated: CASSIQGIMNTEAFF.

The rearrangement links TRBV19 to TRBJ1-2; no clear D. Germline loops: CDR1 LNHDA, CDR2 SQIVND (reference sequence). The CDR3 is 14 amino acids. V lost 9 bases to trimming and J lost 0 bases, with 14 bases between them. The CDR3 loop is CASSHDTSNYGYTF. The DNA for the CDR3 is TGTGCCAGCTCCCACGACACTTCTAACTATGGCTACACCTTC.

The chain recombines TRBV7-2 with TRBJ2-7, with D perhaps matching TRBD2 (5 bases). Trimming shortened V by 1 base and J by 5 bases, and 12 bases separated the two germline ends. Germline CDR1 SGHTA, CDR2 FQGNSA. This CDR3 spans 14 amino acids. CDR3 sequence reads: CASSLGFLGDEQYF. The CDR3 nucleotides are TGTGCCAGCAGCTTAGGCTTCCTCGGGGACGAGCAGTACTTC.

The chain recombines TRBV7-2 with TRBJ1-3; no firm D call. V dropped 6 bases and J dropped 0 bases, with 6 bases sitting between them. Germline assignment: CDR1 SGHTA and CDR2 FQGNSA. The CDR3 loop spans 13 amino acids. The CDR3 DNA follows: TGTGCCAGCAGACAGAGCTCTGGAAACACCATATATTTT. This codes for CASRQSSGNTIYF.

The genes are TRBV9 and TRBJ1-3; D perhaps matches TRBD1 (6 bases). The CDR3 is 17 residues long. Germline CDR1 is SGDLS and CDR2 is YYNGEE. Trimming took off 4 bases at V and 0 bases at J, with 17 bases between the two ends. The CDR3 region has the DNA TGTGCCAGCAGCCTTAACCGGGACACCATCTCTGGAAACACCATATATTTT. Its translation: CASSLNRDTISGNTIYF. The entire variable domain, with the rest obtained from reference TRBV9 and TRBJ1-3, is as follows: DSGVTQTPKHLITATGQRVTLRCSPRSGDLSVYWYQQSLDQGLQFLIQYYNGEERAKGNILERFSAQQFPDLHSELNLSSLELGDSALYFCASSLNRDTISGNTIYFGEGSWLTVV.

The chain has TRBV4-2 and TRBJ2-1, with D maybe TRBD2 (5 bases). The V gene lost 3 bases and the J gene lost 9 bases, with 12 bases spanning the gap. Germline CDR1 LGHNA, CDR2 YNFKEQ. This CDR3 has 13 residues. This CDR3 reads CASSQILGSEQFF. The DNA for the CDR3 is TGTGCCAGCAGCCAGATACTAGGTAGTGAGCAGTTCTTC.

V gene TRBV7-2 combines with J gene TRBJ2-5; TRBD2 agrees at 11 bases. CDR3 length: 16 residues. Looked up from germline, CDR1 is SGHTA and CDR2 is FQGNSA. The V and J ends lost 3 bases and 4 bases, in that order; junction bases with no gene match: 7. CDR3 sequence reads: CASSFQTSGSGETQYF. CDR3 coding DNA: TGTGCCAGCAGCTTTCAAACTAGCGGGAGCGGAGAGACCCAGTACTTC.

The J gene is TRBJ2-2, the V gene TRBV5-5; 7 bases are a match to TRBD1. This CDR3 is built from 16 residues. From germline, CDR1 is SGHKS and CDR2 YYEKEE (reference sequence). V was clipped by 3 bases and J by 2 bases; unmatched bases: 7. CDR3 bases: TGTGCCAGCAGCTCAAGACAGGGTTCTAACACCGGGGAGCTGTTTTTT. This gives the protein CASSSRQGSNTGELFF.

This chain joins TRBV7-2 and TRBJ1-3; D not resolved. This CDR3 contains 18 residues. Trimming left V 5 bases short and J 1 base short, with 21 bases between. Germline values: CDR1 SGHTA, CDR2 FQGNSA. This CDR3 is CASSPYPAGLNSGNTIYF. CDR3 in DNA: TGTGCCAGCAGCCCGTACCCGGCAGGCCTAAATTCTGGAAACACCATATATTTT.

The chain employs TRBV6-5 and TRBJ1-1; the match to TRBD1 covers 9 bases. The CDR3 has 13 amino acids. Per the germline V gene, CDR1 is MNHEY and CDR2 is SVGAGI. V lost 6 bases to trimming and J lost 5 bases; unmatched junction nucleotides: 4. The CDR3 bases are TGTGCCAGCAGCGTGGACAGGGGAACTGAAGCTTTCTTT. Residues: CASSVDRGTEAFF.

The rearrangement joins TRBV30 to TRBJ1-1, with D hard to call. This CDR3 comprises 14 residues. The V gene lost 3 bases and the J gene lost 2 bases, with 13 bases spanning the gap. From germline, CDR1 is GTSNPN and CDR2 SVGIG (reference sequence). The CDR3 protein is CAWRDGRGNTEAFF. As DNA, the CDR3 is TGTGCCTGGAGGGACGGACGGGGAAACACTGAAGCTTTCTTT. The full variable domain, rest sourced from reference TRBV30 and TRBJ1-1, is SQTIHQWPATLVQPVGSPLSLECTVEGTSNPNLYWYRQAAGRGLQLLFYSVGIGQISSEVPQNLSASRPQDRQFILSSKKLLLSDSGFYLCAWRDGRGNTEAFFGQGTRLTVV.

The chain recombines TRBV24-1 with TRBJ1-4; TRBD1 matches 8 bases. CDR1 and CDR2 from the germline V gene are KGHDR and SFDVKD. The CDR3 contains 15 residues. V lost 5 bases, J lost 5 bases, and 6 bases stayed unmatched. The CDR3 spells CATSVGQGGNEKLFF. DNA for the CDR3: TGTGCCACCAGTGTTGGACAGGGTGGGAATGAAAAACTGTTTTTT.

The genes are TRBV29-1 and TRBJ2-7; maybe TRBD1 (6 bases). Trimming shortened V by 5 bases and J by 3 bases, and 14 bases separated the two germline ends. Germline V CDR1 and CDR2: SQVTM, ANQGSEA. The CDR3 sequence is 13 residues long. Written as DNA, the CDR3 is TGCAGCGTTAGCAGGGGCCCCAACTACGAGCAGTACTTC. Amino acid sequence: CSVSRGPNYEQYF.

The chain joins TRBV29-1 to TRBJ1-2; D may be TRBD1 (6 bases). Germline loops: CDR1 SQVTM, CDR2 ANQGSEA. Trimming took off 3 bases at V and 0 bases at J, with 11 bases between the two ends. The CDR3 has 14 amino acids. CDR3 loop: CSVEGAGANYGYTF. In DNA, the CDR3 is TGCAGCGTTGAGGGGGCAGGGGCTAACTATGGCTACACCTTC.

This clone was observed a handful of times. Other DNA sequences from this sample encode an identical CDR3 as well. The genes are TRBV3-1 (or the pseudogene TRBV3-2) and TRBJ2-1, with 7 bases lining up with TRBD2. Losses at the gene ends were 4 bases for V and 1 base for J; bases not matched to a gene: 7. Germline V gene lookup returns CDR1 LGHDT and CDR2 YNNKEL (reference sequence). The CDR3 is made up of 16 amino acids. The CDR3 loop is CASSRPLALSYNEQFF. DNA for the CDR3: TGTGCCAGCAGCCGTCCACTAGCGTTATCCTACAATGAGCAGTTCTTC.

The chain is built from TRBV10-3 and TRBJ2-7, with 8 bases identical to TRBD2. The junction had 11 bases not matched to a gene; V was cut back by 6 bases and J by 4 bases. Germline V gene data show CDR1 as ENHRY and CDR2 as SYGVKD. This CDR3 comprises 15 residues. The CDR3 reads CAIRSSGTSLYEQYF. The CDR3 DNA reads TGTGCCATCAGATCGAGCGGGACTAGTTTGTACGAGCAGTACTTC.

The CDR3 here is CASSSSGKQGEQFF. The CDR3 nucleotides are TGTGCCAGCAGTTCTAGCGGGAAACAGGGTGAGCAGTTCTTC. This sequence joins TRBV7-8 and TRBJ2-1; 9 bases align to TRBD2. Germline lookup yields CDR1 SGHVS and CDR2 FQNEAQ. The CDR3 spans 14 residues. J gave up 9 bases and V 6 bases, and 9 bases lay outside the gene matches.

This chain connects TRBV4-2 to TRBJ2-7, with D perhaps matching TRBD1 (5 bases). The germline V and J ends were trimmed by 0 bases and 2 bases, with 11 bases remaining between them. This CDR3 comprises 15 residues. Germline V gene lookup returns CDR1 LGHNA and CDR2 YNFKEQ. CDR3 nucleotides: TGTGCCAGCAGCCAAGAAAACAGGAGACCCTACGAGCAGTACTTC. Residues: CASSQENRRPYEQYF.

The chain uses TRBV19 and TRBJ2-5, with 9 bases fitting TRBD2. Germline V CDR1 and CDR2: LNHDA, SQIVND (reference sequence). Trimming took 5 bases from V and 4 from J; bases not matched to a gene: 5. The CDR3 consists of 14 residues. CDR3 bases: TGTGCCAGTAGTCCCGAAGCGGGAGGAGAGACCCAGTACTTC. Translated, it gives CASSPEAGGETQYF. The full variable domain, rest sourced from reference TRBV19 and TRBJ2-5, is DGGITQSPKYLFRKEGQNVTLSCEQNLNHDAMYWYRQDPGQGLRLIYYSQIVNDFQKGDIAEGYSVSREKKESFPLTVTSAQKNPTAFYLCASSPEAGGETQYFGPGTRLLVL.

V is TRBV5-8 and J is TRBJ1-2; 8 bases align to TRBD1. The CDR3 has 17 amino acids. V was clipped by 0 bases and J by 3 bases; unmatched bases: 10. Germline values: CDR1 SGHTS, CDR2 YDEGEE. CDR3 protein: CASSLGQGHGLYYGYTF. CDR3 nucleotide sequence: TGTGCCAGCAGCTTGGGACAGGGGCATGGACTATACTATGGCTACACCTTC.

The chain links TRBV25-1 to TRBJ1-5; D may be TRBD1 (6 bases). V gave up 1 base and J gave up 7 bases, with 17 bases separating them. The length of the CDR3 is 16 residues. Germline lookup yields CDR1 MGHDK and CDR2 SYGVNS. The CDR3 reads CASSEFGTGKGQPQHF. The CDR3 DNA is TGTGCCAGCAGTGAATTTGGAACAGGGAAGGGGCAGCCCCAGCATTTT. Together with reference TRBV25-1 and TRBJ1-5, the CDR3 gives the full variable domain: EADIYQTPRYLVIGTGKKITLECSQTMGHDKMYWYQQDPGMELHLIHYSYGVNSTEKGDLSSESTVSRIRTEHFPLTLESARPSHTSQYLCASSEFGTGKGQPQHFGDGTRLSIL.